This TCR beta chain appears in the sequencing data of a study of siplizumab effects on memory and regulatory T cells. The V gene end was trimmed by 1 base and the J gene end by 5 bases; junction bases not matched to a gene: 4. CDR1 is GTSNPN and CDR2 is SVGIG in the germline V gene (reference sequence). The CDR3 totals 14 residues. For this clone: The target antigen is unknown.

Assays covered some 98,000 TCR templates per sample. Clones were read by immunoSEQ multiplex PCR, and TCRdb kept only the in-frame ones, dropping some. The data show tens of thousands of clones, with about 92% seen just once and around two fifths held by the top ten. Findings and caveats of the study: Siplizumab caused a significant drop in alloreactive sequences traceable to unstimulated CD4+ memory cells.

The receptor comes from a human donor in good health. Material: CD8+ T cells sorted from blood. The chain carries TRBV30 and TRBJ1-5; 8 bases align to TRBD1. CDR3 in DNA: TGTGCCTGGAGTGAAGGACAGGGTTATCAGCCCCAGCATTTT. This translates into CAWSEGQGYQPQHF. The full variable domain, completed using reference TRBV30 and TRBJ1-5, is SQTIHQWPATLVQPVGSPLSLECTVEGTSNPNLYWYRQAAGRGLQLLFYSVGIGQISSEVPQNLSASRPQDRQFILSSKKLLLSDSGFYLCAWSEGQGYQPQHFGDGTRLSIL.